Listed below are T cell receptor beta chains from one sample, sequenced in a study of a mutant IDH1 vaccine in newly diagnosed glioma. Some clones are missing from TCRdb's copy, which holds only in-frame ones; the method was immunoSEQ multiplex PCR. Of roughly 99,000 clones listed, roughly 90% were seen once; the top ten hold approximately 0.58%. The sample was PBMCs, taken from a glioma patient treated with radiotherapy, temozolomide or both. All receptors come from a woman aged 45-65 years with glioma. CDR3s include the opening cysteine and the closing phenylalanine or tryptophan. Each record gives: D gene, V gene, clone size, J gene, CDR3 DNA, CDR3 protein. The D gene is left open where the match is weak. Clone size is stated in some rows and not others, as once, few, many or a class when expanded.

d_gene: TRBD2; v_gene: TRBV25-1; abundance: -; j_gene: TRBJ2-7; CDR3nt: TGTGCCAGCAGTGGTCTAGCGGGAGTAGGGTACGAGCAGTACTTC; CDR3aa: CASSGLAGVGYEQYF
d_gene: -; v_gene: TRBV2; abundance: -; j_gene: TRBJ2-2; CDR3nt: TGTGCCAGCAGTCCGGACAGCGGGGAGCTGTTTTTT; CDR3aa: CASSPDSGELFF
d_gene: TRBD2; v_gene: TRBV7-8; abundance: once; j_gene: TRBJ2-3; CDR3nt: TGTGCCAGCAGCTTAGGCCCTAGCGGGAGTACAGATACGCAGTATTTT; CDR3aa: CASSLGPSGSTDTQYF
d_gene: TRBD2; v_gene: TRBV11-3; abundance: -; j_gene: TRBJ2-1; CDR3nt: TGTGCCAGCAGCTCCGGGACTAGCTCTGAGCAGTTCTTC; CDR3aa: CASSSGTSSEQFF
d_gene: TRBD1; v_gene: TRBV2; abundance: many; j_gene: TRBJ1-2; CDR3nt: TGTGCCAGCAGAGGGACAGGGAGTGGCTACACCTTC; CDR3aa: CASRGTGSGYTF
d_gene: -; v_gene: TRBV2; abundance: -; j_gene: TRBJ1-5; CDR3nt: TGTGCCTCGGGCGGGGATAGCAATCAGCCCCAGCATTTT; CDR3aa: CASGGDSNQPQHF
d_gene: TRBD1; v_gene: TRBV9; abundance: -; j_gene: TRBJ1-2; CDR3nt: TGTGCCAGCAGCGTAGGAGGGACAGGGCGGAATGGCTACACCTTC; CDR3aa: CASSVGGTGRNGYTF
d_gene: -; v_gene: TRBV7-2; abundance: -; j_gene: TRBJ1-1; CDR3nt: TGTGCCAGCAGCTTGCAGGCAGTTTGGAACACTGAAGCTTTCTTT; CDR3aa: CASSLQAVWNTEAFF
d_gene: -; v_gene: TRBV5-4; abundance: -; j_gene: TRBJ2-1; CDR3nt: TGTGCCAGCAGCTTGGAGGCCGGACGGGGGAGCTCCTACAATGAGCAGTTCTTC; CDR3aa: CASSLEAGRGSSYNEQFF
d_gene: TRBD1; v_gene: TRBV5-1; abundance: -; j_gene: TRBJ1-2; CDR3nt: TGCGCCAGCAGCCTGCCGGGACAGGGGGCGAAGGGCTACACCTTC; CDR3aa: CASSLPGQGAKGYTF
d_gene: -; v_gene: TRBV6-4; abundance: -; j_gene: TRBJ2-1; CDR3nt: TGTGCCAGCAGTGAGTCTACTAGTCGGTCTAGCCATGAGCAGTTCTTC; CDR3aa: CASSESTSRSSHEQFF
d_gene: -; v_gene: TRBV20-1; abundance: -; j_gene: TRBJ2-3; CDR3nt: TGCAGTGCTAGGAAGGGTACGCAGTATTTT; CDR3aa: CSARKGTQYF
d_gene: -; v_gene: TRBV27; abundance: -; j_gene: TRBJ2-7; CDR3nt: TGTGCCAGCAGCTCCGAAGTAGCGAGAGCCTACGAGCAGTACTTC; CDR3aa: CASSSEVARAYEQYF
d_gene: TRBD1; v_gene: TRBV5-1; abundance: -; j_gene: TRBJ1-1; CDR3nt: TGCGCCAGCAGCTTAGGAGACAGGGCGACTCAAGCTTTCTTT; CDR3aa: CASSLGDRATQAFF
d_gene: -; v_gene: TRBV5-6; abundance: -; j_gene: TRBJ1-1; CDR3nt: TGTGCCAGCAGCTTGGCGGCAGGCCGGAACACTGAAGCTTTCTTT; CDR3aa: CASSLAAGRNTEAFF
d_gene: -; v_gene: TRBV2; abundance: -; j_gene: TRBJ2-3; CDR3nt: TGTGCCAGCATTCCTCGCGGGACTCAGCAGTATTTT; CDR3aa: CASIPRGTQQYF
d_gene: TRBD2; v_gene: TRBV28; abundance: -; j_gene: TRBJ2-7; CDR3nt: TGTGCCGCCTGTGGCCCGGGGACTAGCGGGTCCTACGAGCAGTACTTC; CDR3aa: CAACGPGTSGSYEQYF
d_gene: TRBD2; v_gene: TRBV7-6; abundance: -; j_gene: TRBJ2-1; CDR3nt: TGTGCCAGCAGCTTAAAGACTAGCGGGTCCTCCTACAATGAGCAGTTCTTC; CDR3aa: CASSLKTSGSSYNEQFF
d_gene: TRBD1; v_gene: TRBV19; abundance: -; j_gene: TRBJ2-7; CDR3nt: TGTGCCAGTAGTATTGGCTCAGGGGGCGAGCAGTACTTC; CDR3aa: CASSIGSGGEQYF
d_gene: -; v_gene: TRBV4-2; abundance: -; j_gene: TRBJ2-1; CDR3nt: TGTGCCAGCAGCCAAGATGGGCAGGGGTACAATGAGCAGTTCTTC; CDR3aa: CASSQDGQGYNEQFF
d_gene: -; v_gene: TRBV10-3; abundance: -; j_gene: TRBJ2-7; CDR3nt: TGTGCCATCAGTGTGGGGCAGGGGTCCACCTACGAGCAGTACTTC; CDR3aa: CAISVGQGSTYEQYF
d_gene: -; v_gene: TRBV27; abundance: -; j_gene: TRBJ2-2; CDR3nt: TGTGCCAGCAGTTTATCGGGTGGGGAGCTGTTTTTT; CDR3aa: CASSLSGGELFF
d_gene: TRBD1; v_gene: TRBV19; abundance: once; j_gene: TRBJ2-3; CDR3nt: TGTGCCAGTAGTATGGATACGGGACAGGGCACAGATACGCAGTATTTT; CDR3aa: CASSMDTGQGTDTQYF
d_gene: -; v_gene: TRBV27; abundance: -; j_gene: TRBJ2-1; CDR3nt: TGTGCCAGCAGCCCGTCTGCCGGGATGGAGCAGTTCTTC; CDR3aa: CASSPSAGMEQFF
d_gene: TRBD2; v_gene: TRBV5-1; abundance: -; j_gene: TRBJ2-3; CDR3nt: TGCGCCAGCAGCTTGGGACTAGCGGGAGCGAGCACAGATACGCAGTATTTT; CDR3aa: CASSLGLAGASTDTQYF
d_gene: -; v_gene: TRBV28; abundance: -; j_gene: TRBJ1-1; CDR3nt: TGTGCCAGCAGTTTAGGGACACCTCGGGGTGGTTTCTTT; CDR3aa: CASSLGTPRGGFF
d_gene: -; v_gene: TRBV9; abundance: -; j_gene: TRBJ1-3; CDR3nt: TGTGCCAGCAGCGCGCGGGGACCGAACTCTGGAAACACCATATATTTT; CDR3aa: CASSARGPNSGNTIYF
d_gene: -; v_gene: TRBV4-1; abundance: -; j_gene: TRBJ1-4; CDR3nt: TGCGCCAGCAGCCAAGGAGATTTGGGCAGGGAAAAACTGTTTTTT; CDR3aa: CASSQGDLGREKLFF
d_gene: TRBD1; v_gene: TRBV7-3; abundance: many; j_gene: TRBJ2-5; CDR3nt: TGTGCCAGCAGCTTAACGCGGCGGGACAGGGGGGTAAAGACCCAGTACTTC; CDR3aa: CASSLTRRDRGVKTQYF
d_gene: -; v_gene: TRBV15; abundance: -; j_gene: TRBJ2-7; CDR3nt: TGTGCCACCAGCAGAGATCGGGCTCTCGAGCAGTACTTC; CDR3aa: CATSRDRALEQYF
d_gene: TRBD1; v_gene: TRBV28; abundance: once; j_gene: TRBJ1-2; CDR3nt: TGTGCCAGCAGCCGGCAACAGGGGACCTATGGCTACACCTTC; CDR3aa: CASSRQQGTYGYTF
d_gene: -; v_gene: TRBV7-9; abundance: once; j_gene: TRBJ1-2; CDR3nt: TGTGCCAGCAGCTTAGCCCCCCGCGCCAGCCTTGGGTATGGCTACACCTTC; CDR3aa: CASSLAPRASLGYGYTF
d_gene: -; v_gene: TRBV28; abundance: -; j_gene: TRBJ2-7; CDR3nt: TGTGCCAGCAGTCTATCGACAGGAACCGGATACGAGCAGTACTTC; CDR3aa: CASSLSTGTGYEQYF
d_gene: TRBD1; v_gene: TRBV28; abundance: -; j_gene: TRBJ1-6; CDR3nt: TGTGCCAGCAGTCCTGACAGGGGGGGTAGGCGTTCACCCCTCCACTTT; CDR3aa: CASSPDRGGRRSPLHF
d_gene: TRBD2; v_gene: TRBV10-2; abundance: -; j_gene: TRBJ2-7; CDR3nt: TGCGCCAGCGGACGGGGGGTGGCCTACGAGCAGTACTTC; CDR3aa: CASGRGVAYEQYF
d_gene: TRBD1; v_gene: TRBV7-9; abundance: -; j_gene: TRBJ2-5; CDR3nt: TGTGCCAGCAGGCCGGGACAGGGTATGTGGACCCAGTACTTC; CDR3aa: CASRPGQGMWTQYF
d_gene: -; v_gene: TRBV18; abundance: -; j_gene: TRBJ2-5; CDR3nt: TGTGCCAGCTTCCTGCCGGGGAGGGAGACCCAGTACTTC; CDR3aa: CASFLPGRETQYF
d_gene: -; v_gene: TRBV6-5; abundance: -; j_gene: TRBJ2-1; CDR3nt: TGTGCCAGCAGTTATTCGGGGAGGTACAATGAGCAGTTCTTC; CDR3aa: CASSYSGRYNEQFF
d_gene: -; v_gene: TRBV5-1; abundance: -; j_gene: TRBJ2-2; CDR3nt: TGCGCCAGCAGCCCCATTCCGGGGACCGGGGAGCTGTTTTTT; CDR3aa: CASSPIPGTGELFF
d_gene: -; v_gene: TRBV30; abundance: -; j_gene: TRBJ2-7; CDR3nt: TGTGCCTGGAGTTGGGGGCTCGATTCCGAGCAGTACTTC; CDR3aa: CAWSWGLDSEQYF
d_gene: -; v_gene: TRBV6-1; abundance: -; j_gene: TRBJ1-1; CDR3nt: TGTGCCAGCAGTGAAGAGTCCGCAGGGAACACTGAAGCTTTCTTT; CDR3aa: CASSEESAGNTEAFF
d_gene: -; v_gene: TRBV19; abundance: -; j_gene: TRBJ1-5; CDR3nt: TGTGCCAGTAGTGCAACAGGGCTTCAGCCCCAGCATTTT; CDR3aa: CASSATGLQPQHF
d_gene: -; v_gene: TRBV4-2; abundance: once; j_gene: TRBJ2-3; CDR3nt: TGTGCCAGCAGCCAAGATTGGACGGGCGAGGGTACGACCGATACGCAGTATTTT; CDR3aa: CASSQDWTGEGTTDTQYF
d_gene: TRBD1; v_gene: TRBV10-2; abundance: -; j_gene: TRBJ2-3; CDR3nt: TGCGCCAGCCGGGACAGGGGAGCAGATACGCAGTATTTT; CDR3aa: CASRDRGADTQYF
d_gene: -; v_gene: TRBV9; abundance: -; j_gene: TRBJ2-5; CDR3nt: TGTGCCAGCAGCGTAAGAGGAGGGCAAGAGACCCAGTACTTC; CDR3aa: CASSVRGGQETQYF
d_gene: -; v_gene: TRBV19; abundance: -; j_gene: TRBJ2-3; CDR3nt: TGTGCCAGTAGTATCCCCGGGCTCGGAGATACGCAGTATTTT; CDR3aa: CASSIPGLGDTQYF
d_gene: -; v_gene: TRBV28; abundance: -; j_gene: TRBJ1-2; CDR3nt: TGTGCCAGCAGTTTAGGGCAGGGCTTTGGCTACACCTTC; CDR3aa: CASSLGQGFGYTF
d_gene: -; v_gene: TRBV30; abundance: once; j_gene: TRBJ2-5; CDR3nt: TGTGCCTGGAGCCCGGCCGCGGCAGGGACCCAGTACTTC; CDR3aa: CAWSPAAAGTQYF